This entry lists 2 T cell receptor beta chains sequenced from one sample in a study of Ad26.COV2.S vaccination and SARS-CoV-2 variants. Method: immunoSEQ multiplex PCR; TCRdb's copy keeps in-frame clones and lacks some. This table holds around 170,000 clones, around nine tenths found once. The sequencing used peripheral blood, collected after recovery from COVID-19. The source is a human donor who had recovered from COVID-19.

This chain connects TRBV3-1 (or the pseudogene TRBV3-2) to TRBJ1-3, with D possibly being TRBD1 (5 bases). Germline assignment: CDR1 LGHDT and CDR2 YNNKEL (reference sequence). The V end lost 1 base, the J end lost 0 bases, and 10 bases lay between the germline ends. This CDR3 is built from 16 residues. The CDR3 reads CASSQVGGVSGNTIYF. The CDR3 nucleotides are TGTGCCAGCAGCCAAGTCGGGGGGGTCTCTGGAAACACCATATATTTT.

V usage is TRBV24-1 and J usage is TRBJ1-4; D is ambiguous. Germline V gene data show CDR1 as KGHDR and CDR2 as SFDVKD. Trimming removed 2 bases from V and 2 bases from J, with 8 bases in between. The CDR3 extends over 15 amino acids. CDR3 protein: CATSDSGYTNEKLFF. The CDR3 DNA is TGTGCCACCAGTGATTCTGGTTATACTAATGAAAAACTGTTTTTT.